This TCR beta chain was sequenced in a study of blood T cell repertoires in COVID-19. The J segment lost 8 bases and the V segment lost 5 bases, leaving 6 bases of the junction unmatched. Germline V lookup: CDR1 MDHEN, CDR2 SYDVKM. CDR3 size: 14 residues. TCRdb's table, derived via immunoSEQ multiplex PCR, lists solely in-frame clones and lacks some. The sample lists some 140,000 clones; about 70% were seen once. V is TRBV28 and J is TRBJ1-2, with 12 bases fitting TRBD1. This receptor was taken from a man older than 75 with acute or convalescent COVID-19. Sequences were obtained from peripheral blood. Here the CDR3 reads CASSLGQGAEGYTF. DNA for the CDR3: TGTGCCAGCAGTCTGGGACAGGGGGCGGAGGGCTACACCTTC.